This T cell receptor (beta chain) was captured in a study of blood T cell repertoires in COVID-19. Study in general: Italy, Spain and the United States were the sources of the convalescent and acute COVID-19 samples. Sample material is recorded as cDNA or gDNA derived from T cells, B-cell-depleted T cells, or PBMCs.

In the source study's methods: Using reference gene primer amplification, nucleated cell counts were estimated. Generated by immunoSEQ multiplex PCR, the TCRdb table keeps only in-frame clones and is missing some. Clonal size and the V and J genes are those of that table, whereas D and trimming came from the DNA. The sample shows about 70,000 clones, 75% to 85% of them seen only once. Sequenced sample: peripheral blood. The receptor was isolated from a man aged 65 to 79 who had recovered from COVID-19.

CDR3 protein: CASSPLWGDEGVKKETQYF. CDR3 nucleotide sequence: TGTGCCAGCAGCCCGCTTTGGGGTGATGAAGGGGTAAAAAAAGAGACCCAGTACTTC. The V call is TRBV11-2, the J call TRBJ2-5; D may be TRBD1 (5 bases). The V end lost 5 bases, the J end lost 3 bases, and 28 bases lay between the germline ends. The CDR3 sequence is 19 residues long. Germline V gene sequence: CDR1 SGHAT, CDR2 FQNNGV.